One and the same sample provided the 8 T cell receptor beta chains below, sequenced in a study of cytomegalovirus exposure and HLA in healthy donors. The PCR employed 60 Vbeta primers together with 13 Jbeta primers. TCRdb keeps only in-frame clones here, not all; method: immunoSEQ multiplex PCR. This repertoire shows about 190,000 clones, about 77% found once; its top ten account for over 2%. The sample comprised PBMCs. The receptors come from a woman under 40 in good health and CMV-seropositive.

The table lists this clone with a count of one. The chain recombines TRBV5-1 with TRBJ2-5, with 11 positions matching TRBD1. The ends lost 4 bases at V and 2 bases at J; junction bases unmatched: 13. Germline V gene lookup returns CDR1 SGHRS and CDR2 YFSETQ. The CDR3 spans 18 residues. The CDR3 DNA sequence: TGCGCCAGCAGCAAGGGACAGGGGGTAGGATCGTATCAAGAGACCCAGTACTTC. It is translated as CASSKGQGVGSYQETQYF.

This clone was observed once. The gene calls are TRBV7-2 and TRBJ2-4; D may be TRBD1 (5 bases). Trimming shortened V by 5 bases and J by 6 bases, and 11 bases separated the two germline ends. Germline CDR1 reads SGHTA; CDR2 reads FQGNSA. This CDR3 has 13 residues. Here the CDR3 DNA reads TGTGCCAGCAGCCTGGGGCGCGGAAACATTCAGTACTTC. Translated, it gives CASSLGRGNIQYF.

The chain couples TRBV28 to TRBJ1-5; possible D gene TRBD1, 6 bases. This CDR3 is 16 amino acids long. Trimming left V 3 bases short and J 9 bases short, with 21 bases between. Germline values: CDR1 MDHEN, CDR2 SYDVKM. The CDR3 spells CASSFQGRGGLGPQHF. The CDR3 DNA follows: TGTGCCAGCAGTTTCCAAGGAAGGGGGGGTTTGGGGCCCCAGCATTTT.

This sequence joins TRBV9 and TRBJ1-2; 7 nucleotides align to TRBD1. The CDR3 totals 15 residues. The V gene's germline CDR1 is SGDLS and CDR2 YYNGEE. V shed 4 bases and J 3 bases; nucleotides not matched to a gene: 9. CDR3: CASSLSQGGDYGYTF. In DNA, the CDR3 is TGTGCCAGCAGCCTCAGTCAGGGGGGCGACTATGGCTACACCTTC. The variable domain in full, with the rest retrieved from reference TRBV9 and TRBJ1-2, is DSGVTQTPKHLITATGQRVTLRCSPRSGDLSVYWYQQSLDQGLQFLIQYYNGEERAKGNILERFSAQQFPDLHSELNLSSLELGDSALYFCASSLSQGGDYGYTFGSGTRLTVV.

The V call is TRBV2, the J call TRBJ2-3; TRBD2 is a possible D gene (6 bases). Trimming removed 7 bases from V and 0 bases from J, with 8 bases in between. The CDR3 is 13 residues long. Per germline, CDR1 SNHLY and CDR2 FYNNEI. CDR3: CASKEGSTDTQYF. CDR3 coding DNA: TGTGCCAGCAAGGAGGGTAGCACAGATACGCAGTATTTT.

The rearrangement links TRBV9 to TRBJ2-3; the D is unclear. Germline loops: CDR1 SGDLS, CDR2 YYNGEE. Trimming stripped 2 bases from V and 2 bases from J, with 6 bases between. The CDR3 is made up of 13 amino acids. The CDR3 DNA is TGTGCCAGCAGCGTCCCTAACACAGATACGCAGTATTTT. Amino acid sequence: CASSVPNTDTQYF.

DNA of the CDR3: TGTGCCAGCAGTGAACAGACACAGGGGGCCGGGGAGCTGTTTTTT. It yields the protein CASSEQTQGAGELFF. The chain links TRBV2 to TRBJ2-2, with TRBD1 matching over 8 bases. Trimming took 2 bases from V and 6 from J; bases not matched to a gene: 5. The CDR3 is 15 amino acids. Per germline, CDR1 SNHLY and CDR2 FYNNEI.

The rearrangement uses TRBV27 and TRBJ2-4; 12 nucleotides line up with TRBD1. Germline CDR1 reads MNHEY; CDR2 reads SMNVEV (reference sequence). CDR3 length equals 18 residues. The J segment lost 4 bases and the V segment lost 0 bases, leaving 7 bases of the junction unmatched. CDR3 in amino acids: CASSLSPGQGAKKNIQYF. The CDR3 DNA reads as TGTGCCAGCAGTTTATCGCCGGGACAGGGGGCTAAAAAAAACATTCAGTACTTC.